The 17 T cell receptor beta chains given below trace back to one sample, sequenced in a study of T cells after yellow fever vaccination (dated by TCRdb to 2018 to 2020). The method was 5' RACE. TCRdb records Illumina NovaSeq 6000 as the sequencer. TCRdb cleaned the public reads at Q25 with fastp, built clones with MiXCR and kept in-frame beta chains. Each entry is one CDR3 protein sequence, shown with its most common DNA and genes. In this sample the table shows some 160,000 distinct CDR3 sequences, around 8.5% of which occur a single time. The top ten clonotypes cover approximately 39% of the sample. The treatment or condition label corresponds to: live attenuated yellow fever vaccine strain. Material: CD8+ T cells sorted from PBMCs, obtained 45 days after the yellow fever booster vaccination. All receptors derive from a man younger than 30 who received the YFV17D yellow fever vaccine.

This clonotype was detected a few times. The chain combines TRBV9 with TRBJ1-2; D is possibly TRBD1 (6 bases). Germline V gives CDR1 SGDLS, CDR2 YYNGEE. Trimming removed 5 bases at V and 2 bases at J, with 10 bases between. This CDR3 contains 13 residues. CDR3 in amino acids: CASSGGGNYGYTF. For the CDR3, the DNA is TGTGCCAGCAGTGGAGGGGGGAACTATGGCTACACCTTC.

This clonotype appeared many times. The chain carries TRBV28 and TRBJ2-5, with D tentatively TRBD2 (7 bases). V was shortened by 2 bases and J by 7 bases, with 26 bases between the two germline ends. The germline V gene has CDR1 MDHEN and CDR2 SYDVKM. There are 18 residues in the CDR3. The CDR3 nucleotides read TGTGCCAGCAGTTTACTCGGCTCGGGGGGCGACAGCTGGGGGACCCAGTACTTC. Translation: CASSLLGSGGDSWGTQYF.

The CDR3 protein is CASSLAWVLNTEAFF. CDR3 sequence (DNA): TGTGCCAGCAGTTTAGCTTGGGTCCTAAACACTGAAGCTTTCTTT. The rearrangement joins TRBV12-3 or TRBV12-4 to TRBJ1-1; D is unclear. The length of the CDR3 is 15 residues. Trimming took 0 bases from V and 2 from J, leaving 10 bases between them.

This clonotype was detected a few times. The gene calls are TRBV27 and TRBJ1-2; D call uncertain. The CDR3 spans 14 residues. V lost 2 bases and J 2 bases, leaving 9 bases between the germline ends. Germline V gene sequence: CDR1 MNHEY, CDR2 SMNVEV (reference sequence). The CDR3 loop reads CASSLQGSNYGYTF. The CDR3 DNA reads TGTGCCAGCAGTTTACAAGGGTCAAACTATGGCTACACCTTC.

There are a few counts of this clonotype. The chain carries TRBV11-2 and TRBJ2-7; D remains unclear. This CDR3 spans 14 amino acids. The germline V gene encodes CDR1 SGHAT and CDR2 FQNNGV. The V end lost 2 bases, the J end lost 2 bases, and 10 bases lay between the germline ends. The chain's CDR3 is CASSLWAAAYEQYV. The CDR3 region has the DNA TGTGCCAGCAGCTTATGGGCGGCAGCCTACGAGCAGTACGTC.

The rearrangement links TRBV19 to TRBJ1-3; no clear D. The CDR3 has 15 amino acids. Germline V gene sequence: CDR1 LNHDA, CDR2 SQIVND (reference sequence). Trimming took off 3 bases at V and 4 bases at J, with 13 bases between the two ends. The CDR3, as DNA: TGTGCCAGTAGTATGGGTTCCGTCGGGGGAAACACCATATATTTT. Amino acids: CASSMGSVGGNTIYF.

This clonotype was counted ten times or more. This chain uses TRBV27 with TRBJ2-3; D may be TRBD1 (5 bases). The CDR3 has 13 amino acids. Looked up from germline, CDR1 is MNHEY and CDR2 is SMNVEV (reference sequence). Trimming took off 10 bases at V and 5 bases at J, with 16 bases between the two ends. Written as DNA, the CDR3 is TGTGCCACCACCCGCTGGGGCGAAGATACGCAGTATTTT. It specifies CATTRWGEDTQYF.

This clonotype was picked up a small number of times. The V and J genes are TRBV4-2 and TRBJ1-2, with D possibly matching TRBD1 (5 bases). Looked up from germline, CDR1 is LGHNA and CDR2 is YNFKEQ. The CDR3 sequence is 14 residues long. V shed 0 bases and J shed 5 bases, with 10 bases lying between them. CDR3 region: CASSQEGGEYGYTF. The CDR3 nucleotides are TGTGCCAGCAGCCAAGAGGGGGGGGAATATGGCTACACCTTC.

Only a few counts were recorded for this clonotype. The chain links TRBV27 to TRBJ2-3; D call uncertain. This CDR3 contains 15 residues. The germline V gene encodes CDR1 MNHEY and CDR2 SMNVEV (reference sequence). Deletions cut 5 bases from V and 2 bases from J, with 14 bases between. As DNA, the CDR3 is TGTGCCAGCAGTATTTCGCCTATTTCCACAGATACGCAGTATTTT. This codes for CASSISPISTDTQYF.

V usage is TRBV14 and J usage is TRBJ2-3; no firm D call. Germline V gives CDR1 SGHDN, CDR2 FVKESK. V dropped 3 bases and J dropped 6 bases, with 10 bases sitting between them. The CDR3 sequence is 13 residues long. This CDR3 reads CASSQVNSDTQYF. The DNA for the CDR3 is TGTGCCAGCAGCCAGGTCAACTCGGATACGCAGTATTTT.

The chain is built from TRBV7-3 and TRBJ1-1; the D gene is possibly TRBD1 (5 bases). Germline CDR1 and CDR2: SGHTA and FQGTGA. V was pared by 1 base and J by 5 bases, with 11 bases between. This CDR3 spans 14 amino acids. The CDR3 loop reads CASSLKGVRTEAFF. The CDR3 bases are TGTGCCAGCAGCTTAAAAGGGGTTCGAACTGAAGCTTTCTTT.

This clonotype was detected a few times. The chain joins TRBV11-2 to TRBJ1-1; D unclear. V lost 4 bases to trimming and J lost 6 bases, with 9 bases between them. The germline gives CDR1 SGHAT, CDR2 FQNNGV. The CDR3 sequence is 12 residues long. DNA of the CDR3: TGTGCCAGCAGCTCTGGATGGCCTGAAGCTTTCTTT. It is translated as CASSSGWPEAFF.

This clonotype was seen a handful of times. J is TRBJ2-7 and V is TRBV7-6; D might be TRBD2 (6 bases). V lost 6 bases to trimming and J lost 5 bases, with 14 bases between them. Germline values: CDR1 SGHVS, CDR2 FNYEAQ. The CDR3 is 13 residues long. The CDR3 DNA reads TGTGCCAGCAGTAACCGGAGGGGTGACGAGCAGTACTTC. This gives the protein CASSNRRGDEQYF. Supplemented by reference TRBV7-6 and TRBJ2-7, the full variable domain reads GAGVSQSPRYKVTKRGQDVALRCDPISGHVSLYWYRQALGQGPEFLTYFNYEAQQDKSGLPNDRFSAERPEGSISTLTIQRTEQRDSAMYRCASSNRRGDEQYFGPGTRLTVT.

The J gene is TRBJ2-3, the V gene TRBV28, with 8 bases that match TRBD1. The CDR3 consists of 15 residues. Trimming removed 6 bases from V and 6 bases from J; junction bases left unmatched: 11. The germline gives CDR1 MDHEN, CDR2 SYDVKM. The CDR3 sequence is CASRPDRGQGDTQYF. CDR3 nucleotide sequence: TGTGCCAGCAGACCCGACAGGGGCCAGGGGGATACGCAGTATTTT.

The J gene is TRBJ1-5, the V gene TRBV28, with TRBD1 identical over 7 bases. This CDR3 is built from 15 residues. The V gene's germline CDR1 is MDHEN and CDR2 SYDVKM. V was clipped by 6 bases and J by 1 base; unmatched bases: 6. The CDR3 coding sequence is TGTGCCAGCAGACCCCAGGGGGTGAGCAATCAGCCCCAGCATTTT. It translates to CASRPQGVSNQPQHF. Full variable domain (rest looked up from reference TRBV28 and TRBJ1-5): DVKVTQSSRYLVKRTGEKVFLECVQDMDHENMFWYRQDPGLGLRLIYFSYDVKMKEKGDIPEGYSVSREKKERFSLILESASTNQTSMYLCASRPQGVSNQPQHFGDGTRLSIL.

The chain has TRBV7-2 and TRBJ1-2; a possible D gene is TRBD1 (5 bases). Trimming took off 7 bases at V and 7 bases at J, with 22 bases between the two ends. The length of the CDR3 is 15 residues. Germline CDR1 and CDR2: SGHTA and FQGNSA. The chain's CDR3 is CASTGTTGALIGYTF. The CDR3 bases are TGTGCCAGCACCGGGACCACAGGTGCCCTCATTGGCTACACCTTC. Combining the CDR3 with reference TRBV7-2 and TRBJ1-2 gives the whole variable domain GAGVSQSPSNKVTEKGKDVELRCDPISGHTALYWYRQSLGQGLEFLIYFQGNSAPDKSGLPSDRFSAERTGGSVSTLTIQRTQQEDSAVYLCASTGTTGALIGYTFGSGTRLTVV.

This clonotype appeared many times. The J gene is TRBJ2-1, the V gene TRBV4-1, with 10 bases fitting TRBD2. V shed 4 bases and J 8 bases; nucleotides not matched to a gene: 14. The CDR3 totals 17 residues. In germline, CDR1 is MGHRA, CDR2 YSYEKL. CDR3 DNA: TGCGCCAGCAGCCCTAGCGGGGGTCTTAGCCGGGTCCATGAGCAGTTCTTC. Translating gives CASSPSGGLSRVHEQFF.